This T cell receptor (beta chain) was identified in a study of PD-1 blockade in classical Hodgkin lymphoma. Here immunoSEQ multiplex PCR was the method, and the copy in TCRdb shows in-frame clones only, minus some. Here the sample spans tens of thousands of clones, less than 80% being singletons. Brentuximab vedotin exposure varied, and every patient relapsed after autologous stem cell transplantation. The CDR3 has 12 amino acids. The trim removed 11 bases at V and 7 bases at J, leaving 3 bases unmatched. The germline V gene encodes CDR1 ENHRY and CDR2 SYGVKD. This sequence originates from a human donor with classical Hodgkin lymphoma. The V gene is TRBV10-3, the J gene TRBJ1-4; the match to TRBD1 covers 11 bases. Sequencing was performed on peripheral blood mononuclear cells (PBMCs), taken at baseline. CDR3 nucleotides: TGTGCCGTCGGGACAGGGGGTGAAAAACTGTTTTTT. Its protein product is CAVGTGGEKLFF.